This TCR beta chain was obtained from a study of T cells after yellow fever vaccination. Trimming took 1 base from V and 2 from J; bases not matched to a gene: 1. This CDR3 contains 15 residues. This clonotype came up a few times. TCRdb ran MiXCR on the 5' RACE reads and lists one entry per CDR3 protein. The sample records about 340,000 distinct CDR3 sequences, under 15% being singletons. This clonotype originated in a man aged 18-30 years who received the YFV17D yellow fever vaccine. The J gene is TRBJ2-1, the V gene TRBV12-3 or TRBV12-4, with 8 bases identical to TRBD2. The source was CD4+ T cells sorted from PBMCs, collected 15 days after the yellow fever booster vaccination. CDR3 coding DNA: TGTGCCAGCAGTTTAGGTAGCGGGACCTACAATGAGCAGTTCTTC. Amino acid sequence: CASSLGSGTYNEQFF.